The source of this T cell receptor beta chain is a study of T cell responses to AZD1222 COVID-19 vaccine. V lost 7 bases to trimming and J lost 3 bases, with 15 bases between them. Germline loops: CDR1 SQVTM, CDR2 ANQGSEA. CDR3 length equals 13 residues. Assay used: immunoSEQ multiplex PCR; TCRdb lists only in-frame clones, some missing. The data show 150,000 to 200,000 clones, with approximately 94% seen just once and over 4.5% held by the top ten. The TCR comes from an adult who received the AZD1222 COVID-19 vaccine. The source material was peripheral blood, sampled 28 days after the second AZD1222 dose. The V and J genes are TRBV29-1 and TRBJ1-1, with TRBD1 as a possible D gene (5 bases). The CDR3 is CSAGVLIYTEAFF. Written as DNA, the CDR3 is TGCAGCGCGGGGGTGTTGATTTACACTGAAGCTTTCTTT.